These 21 T cell receptor beta chains came from one sample sequenced in a study of early T cells in non-severe SARS-CoV-2 infection. TCRdb reprocessed the 5' RACE reads via MiXCR and lists one record per CDR3 protein. The profile shows 75,000 to 90,000 distinct CDR3 sequences, about 10% of them singletons. This sample comprised whole blood, obtained at baseline. These TCRs come from an adult who was a healthcare worker with PCR-confirmed SARS-CoV-2 infection or an uninfected control (not recorded which).

The genes are TRBV9 and TRBJ2-2; D possibly uses TRBD1 or TRBD2 (5 bases each). Germline assignment: CDR1 SGDLS and CDR2 YYNGEE. Trimming removed 0 bases at V and 2 bases at J, with 8 bases between. The CDR3 contains 15 residues. CDR3 residues: CASSVGGSNTGELFF. The CDR3 DNA sequence: TGTGCCAGCAGCGTAGGGGGGAGTAACACCGGGGAGCTGTTTTTT.

The table lists this clonotype with many counts. The rearrangement joins TRBV12-3 or TRBV12-4 to TRBJ1-2, with D maybe TRBD1 (6 bases). V shed 8 bases and J shed 4 bases, with 17 bases lying between them. The CDR3 totals 14 residues. Written as DNA, the CDR3 is TGTGCCAGCGGCCGGGGAGGGGGAAGCTATGGCTACACCTTC. Translated: CASGRGGGSYGYTF.

This clonotype was found many times. The chain carries TRBV6-1 and TRBJ2-5; D may be TRBD1 (5 bases). The CDR3 covers 14 residues. Trimming took off 1 base at V and 5 bases at J, with 11 bases between the two ends. The germline CDR1 and CDR2 sequences are MNHNS and SASEGT. CDR3 in amino acids: CASSEVWGPETQYF. CDR3 coding DNA: TGTGCCAGCAGTGAAGTTTGGGGCCCGGAGACCCAGTACTTC.

V and J are TRBV20-1 and TRBJ1-4; tentative D call: TRBD1 (5 bases). The V end was cut by 4 bases, the J end by 4 bases, with 13 bases between. CDR1 DFQATT and CDR2 SNEGSKA come from the germline V gene (reference sequence). The CDR3 covers 14 residues. The CDR3 region has the DNA TGCAGTGCTATATCGGGACCCCTTAATGAAAAACTGTTTTTT. This gives the protein CSAISGPLNEKLFF.

This clonotype appeared many times. The V and J genes are TRBV20-1 and TRBJ1-1, with D uncertain. CDR1 is DFQATT and CDR2 is SNEGSKA in the germline V gene (reference sequence). V was clipped by 6 bases and J by 4 bases, with 21 bases between them. This CDR3 region has 15 residues. The CDR3 loop reads CSAHPPYPRGTEAFF. The CDR3 DNA reads as TGCAGTGCACACCCACCCTATCCGCGGGGCACTGAAGCTTTCTTT.

This clonotype was detected ten times or more. The chain combines TRBV28 with TRBJ2-1; D gene unclear. V dropped 3 bases and J dropped 8 bases, with 11 bases sitting between them. The CDR3 sequence is 13 residues long. Per the germline V gene, CDR1 is MDHEN and CDR2 is SYDVKM. CDR3 sequence: CASSLMEKDEQFF. For the CDR3, the DNA is TGTGCCAGCAGTTTGATGGAGAAGGATGAGCAGTTCTTC.

This clonotype came up a few times. The chain employs TRBV4-2 and TRBJ1-2; 10 bases line up with TRBD1. Germline V gene sequence: CDR1 LGHNA, CDR2 YNFKEQ. This CDR3 has 17 residues. The V gene end was trimmed by 1 base and the J gene end by 8 bases; junction bases not matched to a gene: 13. As DNA, the CDR3 is TGTGCCAGCAGCCAAGTATGGCGGACAGGGGGATTTAAGGGCTACACCTTC. Residues: CASSQVWRTGGFKGYTF.

This clonotype was counted only a few times. This chain joins TRBV7-8 and TRBJ2-7; 7 positions match TRBD2. CDR3 length equals 16 residues. Looked up from germline, CDR1 is SGHVS and CDR2 is FQNEAQ. Trimming took 0 bases from V and 2 from J; bases not matched to a gene: 7. CDR3: CASSLAGGTTTYEQYF. In nucleotides, the CDR3 is TGTGCCAGCAGCTTAGCGGGGGGGACTACCACCTACGAGCAGTACTTC.

This clonotype was detected a few times. The junction departs from the called germline gene at one end, perhaps through a read error. The chain has TRBV2 and TRBJ1-5; D remains ambiguous. The CDR3 runs 16 residues. In germline, CDR1 is SNHLY, CDR2 FYNNEI. DNA for the CDR3: TGTGCCAGCAGCGAAGTTCGAACAGCTAGCAATCAGCCCCAGCATTTT. Amino acids: CASSEVRTASNQPQHF.

The chain employs TRBV28 and TRBJ2-7; 8 bases agree with TRBD2. Germline-derived CDR1 and CDR2 are MDHEN and SYDVKM. The CDR3 loop spans 14 amino acids. Trimming removed 7 bases from V and 6 bases from J; junction bases left unmatched: 11. The DNA for the CDR3 is TGTGCCAGCACCACCCCGGGAGGGCCGGGCGAGCAGTACTTC. Translated: CASTTPGGPGEQYF.

The chain combines TRBV12-3 or TRBV12-4 with TRBJ2-7; the match to TRBD1 covers 9 bases. V was clipped by 4 bases and J by 6 bases; unmatched bases: 10. The CDR3 loop spans 15 amino acids. DNA of the CDR3: TGTGCCAGCAGTTCTCCGGGACAGGGTAGTGGCGAGCAGTACTTC. This gives the protein CASSSPGQGSGEQYF.

Ten or more counts support this clonotype. The chain employs TRBV19 and TRBJ1-5, with 9 nucleotides matching TRBD1. The CDR3 extends over 14 amino acids. V shed 6 bases and J 9 bases; nucleotides not matched to a gene: 9. In germline, CDR1 is LNHDA, CDR2 SQIVND (reference sequence). The CDR3 here is CASRIDRGNWPQHF. In nucleotides, the CDR3 is TGTGCCAGTAGGATCGACAGGGGGAATTGGCCCCAGCATTTT.

The chain employs TRBV2 and TRBJ2-2; the D is unclear. Between the trimmed V and J ends, which lost 6 bases and 4 bases, there was a span of 12 bases. CDR1 and CDR2 (germline): SNHLY, FYNNEI. There are 14 residues in the CDR3. In DNA, the CDR3 is TGTGCCAGCAGCACTTCAAAGATCACCGGGGAGCTGTTTTTT. This codes for CASSTSKITGELFF.

This clonotype was picked up many times. The V and J genes are TRBV7-2 and TRBJ2-3, with D perhaps TRBD1 (6 bases). The V gene's germline CDR1 is SGHTA and CDR2 FQGNSA. The germline V and J ends were trimmed by 5 bases and 0 bases, with 15 bases remaining between them. This CDR3 region has 16 residues. In DNA, the CDR3 is TGTGCCAGCAGCCCCCAGGGGACCTCTAGCACAGATACGCAGTATTTT. It codes for CASSPQGTSSTDTQYF.

The table lists this clonotype with many counts. This chain connects TRBV7-9 to TRBJ2-3, with D uncertain. Per germline, CDR1 SEHNR and CDR2 FQNEAQ (reference sequence). Trimming stripped 2 bases from V and 6 bases from J, with 12 bases between. The CDR3 contains 14 residues. For the CDR3, the DNA is TGTGCCAGCAGCTTAACGTCCAAGAGGGATACGCAGTATTTT. Encoded protein: CASSLTSKRDTQYF. The full variable domain, rest sourced from reference TRBV7-9 and TRBJ2-3, is DTGVSQNPRHKITKRGQNVTFRCDPISEHNRLYWYRQTLGQGPEFLTYFQNEAQLEKSRLLSDRFSAERPKGSFSTLEIQRTEQGDSAMYLCASSLTSKRDTQYFGPGTRLTVL.

This clonotype was seen repeatedly, ten times or more. The J gene is TRBJ1-5, the V gene TRBV7-2; no clear D. The CDR3 is made up of 14 amino acids. Trimming cost V 5 bases and J 0 bases, with 8 bases left between them. From germline, CDR1 is SGHTA and CDR2 FQGNSA. The CDR3 here is CASSPRDSNQPQHF. The CDR3 bases are TGTGCCAGCAGCCCACGTGATAGCAATCAGCCCCAGCATTTT. Looking up the rest from reference TRBV7-2 and TRBJ1-5 gives the full variable domain: GAGVSQSPSNKVTEKGKDVELRCDPISGHTALYWYRQSLGQGLEFLIYFQGNSAPDKSGLPSDRFSAERTGGSVSTLTIQRTQQEDSAVYLCASSPRDSNQPQHFGDGTRLSIL.

This clonotype came up a few times. This is likely a read error, given that the CDR3 carries no conserved phenylalanine or tryptophan at its end. The chain recombines TRBV10-3 with TRBJ2-7, with 8 bases fitting TRBD1. The V gene's germline CDR1 is ENHRY and CDR2 SYGVKD. The CDR3 length is 14 residues. V lost 2 bases, J lost 7 bases, and 7 bases stayed unmatched. CDR3 amino acids: CAISEAGQGTEQYL. The CDR3 coding sequence is TGTGCCATCAGTGAGGCAGGACAGGGTACAGAGCAGTACCTC.

The rearrangement joins TRBV24-1 to TRBJ2-2; 7 bases fit TRBD2. The CDR3 loop spans 15 amino acids. CDR1 KGHDR and CDR2 SFDVKD come from the germline V gene. The V segment lost 4 bases and the J segment 7 bases; nucleotides outside the gene matches: 8. The CDR3 spells CATSEVTSVDGELFF. The CDR3 DNA reads as TGTGCCACCAGTGAAGTAACTAGCGTCGACGGGGAGCTGTTTTTT.

This clonotype was counted only a few times. The V and J genes are TRBV6-1 and TRBJ2-5, with 10 bases lining up with TRBD1. Per the germline V gene, CDR1 is MNHNS and CDR2 is SASEGT. Trimming cost V 4 bases and J 4 bases; bases outside gene matches: 3. This CDR3 comprises 14 residues. Here the CDR3 DNA reads TGTGCCAGCAGTGCAGACAGGGGGCGAGAGACCCAGTACTTC. This encodes CASSADRGRETQYF.

This clonotype was counted many times. The V call is TRBV10-3, the J call TRBJ2-7; TRBD1 is a possible D gene (6 bases). The CDR3 sequence is 14 residues long. The V gene's germline CDR1 is ENHRY and CDR2 SYGVKD. Trimming pared 5 bases from V and 0 bases from J, leaving 11 bases between. For the CDR3, the DNA is TGTGCCATCAGTCGTGGGGACAACTCCTACGAGCAGTACTTC. Encoded protein: CAISRGDNSYEQYF.

The CDR3 region is CATSERKGGYTEAFF. Written as DNA, the CDR3 is TGTGCCACCAGTGAACGTAAGGGGGGGTATACTGAAGCTTTCTTT. V is TRBV24-1 and J is TRBJ1-1; D is possibly TRBD1 (6 bases). This CDR3 is 15 amino acids long. V lost 4 bases, J lost 5 bases, and 16 bases lay in between. Looked up from germline, CDR1 is KGHDR and CDR2 is SFDVKD.